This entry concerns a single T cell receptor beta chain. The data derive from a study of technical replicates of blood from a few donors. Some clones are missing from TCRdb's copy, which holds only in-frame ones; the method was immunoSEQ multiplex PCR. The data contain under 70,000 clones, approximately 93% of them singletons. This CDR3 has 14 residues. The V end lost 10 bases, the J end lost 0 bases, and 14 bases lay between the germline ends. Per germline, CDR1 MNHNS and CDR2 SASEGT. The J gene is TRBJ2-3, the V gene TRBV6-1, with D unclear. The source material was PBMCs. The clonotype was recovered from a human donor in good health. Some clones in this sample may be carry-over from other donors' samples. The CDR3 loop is CATALLASTDTQYF. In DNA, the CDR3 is TGTGCCACCGCTCTTCTGGCTAGCACAGATACGCAGTATTTT.